The sequence of this T cell receptor beta chain was determined in a study of identical twins. TCRdb called the 5' RACE reads again in MiXCR, with one record for every CDR3 protein. The table records roughly 710,000 distinct CDR3 sequences, around 6% of them present only once. The CDR3 length is 12 residues. CDR1 is MNHEY, CDR2 SVGEGT, per germline. V gave up 2 bases and J gave up 4 bases, with 5 bases separating them. Study observations and caveats: Cord blood's abundant beta clonotypes had fewer insertions, unlike memory repertoires. Alpha sequences that were out-of-frame and twin-shared showed an excess of low generation probability. Models underpredicted monozygotic twin sharing of out-of-frame TCR alpha.

This clonotype came up many times. Its antigen remains unidentified. This TCR was recovered from a young man in good health. Source material: naive T cells sorted from blood. The chain is built from TRBV6-2 or TRBV6-3 and TRBJ1-2; the D is unclear. The CDR3: CASSYRPYGYTF. DNA for the CDR3: TGTGCCAGCAGTTACCGACCCTATGGCTACACCTTC.